Below, one T cell receptor (beta chain) is given with its context. The antigen is undetermined. The entry originates in a study of T cell responses to AZD1222 COVID-19 vaccine. Turning to the study itself: Samples with a second dose at about 4 or about 12 weeks were pooled together. Notes on the study in general: The donor cohort was predominantly white British with a female majority, and clonal diversity may have been underestimated. Reportedly, nearly half the spike-specific TCRs target unmutated variant regions.

Libraries were prepared by immunoSEQ multiplex PCR; TCRdb keeps only in-frame clonotypes and omits some of them. The data hold roughly 170,000 clones, with about 92% observed a single time. This TCR came from an adult in good health. Sequenced material: peripheral blood, taken on day 0 of AZD1222 vaccination.

As DNA, the CDR3 is TGTGCCAGCAGCCTGGCATTGGATACGCAGTATTTT. Translating gives CASSLALDTQYF. The V call is TRBV5-6, the J call TRBJ2-3; D remains ambiguous. The germline V and J ends were trimmed by 4 bases and 6 bases, with 9 bases remaining between them. Germline CDR1 reads SGHDT; CDR2 reads YYEEEE. This CDR3 region has 12 residues.